This T cell receptor beta chain was recorded in a study of blood T cells in healthy people across ages. The V and J ends lost 3 bases and 4 bases respectively, with 10 bases between them. Germline V gene sequence: CDR1 SGHTA, CDR2 FQGNSA. The CDR3 consists of 14 residues. Only a few counts were recorded for this clonotype. A sample-barcoded 5' primer and a J-beta primer mix were used in a second PCR of roughly 6 to 12 cycles. Each CDR3 protein is one row after TCRdb ran MiXCR on the 5' RACE reads. The sample includes approximately 780,000 distinct CDR3 sequences, around a quarter of them seen just once. These same data were also listed under a study on T cells of mothers and their children.

The chain carries TRBV7-2 and TRBJ2-1, with D unresolved. Source material: blood. This TCR was sampled from a boy aged 5 to 17 in good health. The CDR3 is CASSLAAPYNEQFF. The CDR3, as DNA: TGTGCCAGCAGCTTGGCCGCGCCTTACAATGAGCAGTTCTTC. The entire variable domain, with the rest obtained from reference TRBV7-2 and TRBJ2-1, is as follows: GAGVSQSPSNKVTEKGKDVELRCDPISGHTALYWYRQSLGQGLEFLIYFQGNSAPDKSGLPSDRFSAERTGGSVSTLTIQRTQQEDSAVYLCASSLAAPYNEQFFGPGTRLTVL.